What follows are 27 T cell receptor beta chains derived from one specimen sequenced in a study of T cell responses to AZD1222 COVID-19 vaccine. The table came from immunoSEQ multiplex PCR; TCRdb's copy has only in-frame clones and leaves some out. The sample yields 130,000 or so clones, more than 75% seen once. Sequencing used peripheral blood, obtained 28 days after the second AZD1222 dose. These TCRs come from an adult who received the AZD1222 COVID-19 vaccine.

This chain uses TRBV7-9 with TRBJ2-5, with 10 bases identical to TRBD1. V gave up 5 bases and J gave up 4 bases; unmatched junction bases: 7. The CDR3 consists of 15 residues. CDR1 and CDR2 from the germline V gene are SEHNR and FQNEAQ (reference sequence). The CDR3 sequence is CASSSPGQGRETQYF. CDR3 DNA sequence: TGTGCCAGCAGCAGTCCGGGACAGGGGCGAGAGACCCAGTACTTC. The whole variable domain, remainder taken from reference TRBV7-9 and TRBJ2-5, is DTGVSQNPRHKITKRGQNVTFRCDPISEHNRLYWYRQTLGQGPEFLTYFQNEAQLEKSRLLSDRFSAERPKGSFSTLEIQRTEQGDSAMYLCASSSPGQGRETQYFGPGTRLLVL.

This chain connects TRBV28 to TRBJ1-3, with 7 bases matching TRBD1. The CDR3 extends over 18 amino acids. Germline CDR1 is MDHEN and CDR2 is SYDVKM. J gave up 0 bases and V 6 bases, and 14 bases lay outside the gene matches. DNA for the CDR3: TGTGCCAGCAGCTACCGGGGCGGCAGGGGGTACTCTGGAAACACCATATATTTT. Translating gives CASSYRGGRGYSGNTIYF.

The chain uses TRBV19 and TRBJ1-1; no clear D. With 7 bases removed from V and 5 bases from J, the gap between germline ends came to 11 bases. Looked up from germline, CDR1 is LNHDA and CDR2 is SQIVND (reference sequence). The CDR3 consists of 12 residues. CDR3: CASTPGRTEAFF. The CDR3, as DNA: TGTGCCAGTACCCCCGGGAGGACTGAAGCTTTCTTT.

The gene calls are TRBV6-2 or TRBV6-3 and TRBJ2-3; D gene uncertain. CDR3 length equals 13 residues. The V and J ends lost 0 bases and 4 bases respectively, with 5 bases between them. CDR1 is MNHEY and CDR2 is SVGEGT in the germline V gene. The CDR3 sequence: CASSYSNPDTQYF. As DNA, the CDR3 is TGTGCCAGCAGTTACTCGAATCCAGATACGCAGTATTTT.

This chain uses TRBV7-9 with TRBJ1-1; D unclear. With 2 bases removed from V and 0 bases from J, the gap between germline ends came to 10 bases. The CDR3 runs to 15 residues. CDR1 is SEHNR and CDR2 is FQNEAQ in the germline V gene (reference sequence). The CDR3 region is CASSLNGPLNTEAFF. CDR3 nucleotides: TGTGCCAGCAGCTTAAATGGTCCGCTGAACACTGAAGCTTTCTTT. Combining the CDR3 with reference TRBV7-9 and TRBJ1-1 gives the whole variable domain DTGVSQNPRHKITKRGQNVTFRCDPISEHNRLYWYRQTLGQGPEFLTYFQNEAQLEKSRLLSDRFSAERPKGSFSTLEIQRTEQGDSAMYLCASSLNGPLNTEAFFGQGTRLTVV.

This chain connects TRBV10-3 to TRBJ2-3; TRBD2 might be the D (6 bases). Germline CDR1 is ENHRY and CDR2 is SYGVKD. The CDR3 is made up of 15 amino acids. Trimming took 4 bases from V and 6 from J, leaving 17 bases between them. CDR3 nucleotides: TGTGCCATCAGTGGGAACGGGAGAGGGGCGGATACGCAGTATTTT. Amino acid sequence: CAISGNGRGADTQYF.

J is TRBJ2-1 and V is TRBV9, with 9 bases that match TRBD1. V was clipped by 4 bases and J by 9 bases; unmatched bases: 14. This CDR3 is 16 amino acids long. Germline CDR1 is SGDLS and CDR2 is YYNGEE. CDR3 sequence reads: CASSPRGTGKYSEQFF. The CDR3 nucleotides read TGTGCCAGCAGCCCTCGGGGGACAGGGAAGTATAGTGAGCAGTTCTTC. Full variable domain (outside the CDR3, taken from reference TRBV9 and TRBJ2-1): DSGVTQTPKHLITATGQRVTLRCSPRSGDLSVYWYQQSLDQGLQFLIQYYNGEERAKGNILERFSAQQFPDLHSELNLSSLELGDSALYFCASSPRGTGKYSEQFFGPGTRLTVL.

This rearrangement joins TRBV5-1 to TRBJ1-1; D might be TRBD1 (5 bases). Germline loops: CDR1 SGHRS, CDR2 YFSETQ. Trimming removed 1 base at V and 7 bases at J, with 11 bases between. This CDR3 is built from 13 residues. For the CDR3, the DNA is TGCGCCAGCAGCTTGCAGGGCCCTCTTGAAGCTTTCTTT. It specifies CASSLQGPLEAFF.

The chain uses TRBV9 and TRBJ2-1; TRBD2 matches at 13 bases. CDR1 SGDLS and CDR2 YYNGEE come from the germline V gene. This CDR3 region has 16 residues. With V trimmed by 4 bases and J by 8 bases, 9 bases remained unmatched. The CDR3 protein is CASSPWTSGSSDEQFF. DNA for the CDR3: TGTGCCAGCAGCCCCTGGACTAGCGGGAGTTCGGATGAGCAGTTCTTC.

The rearrangement uses TRBV10-3 and TRBJ1-2; D perhaps matches TRBD1 (6 bases). V was clipped by 6 bases and J by 4 bases, with 18 bases between them. Germline V CDR1 and CDR2: ENHRY, SYGVKD. The CDR3 runs 15 residues. The CDR3 DNA sequence: TGTGCCATCAGCCCCGTCCTCGACAGGCTCTATGGCTACACCTTC. This translates into CAISPVLDRLYGYTF.

V is TRBV3-1 (or the pseudogene TRBV3-2) and J is TRBJ2-7; 11 bases fit TRBD2. Germline V gene data show CDR1 as LGHDT and CDR2 as YNNKEL (reference sequence). V shed 1 base, J shed 2 bases, and the junction held 4 bases outside the gene matches. The length of the CDR3 is 16 residues. DNA for the CDR3: TGTGCCAGCAGCCAAGGGGGACTAGCGGCTGCCTACGAGCAGTACTTC. Translated, it gives CASSQGGLAAAYEQYF.

CDR3 in amino acids: CATSREAGRSYEQYF. In DNA form, the CDR3 reads TGTGCCACCAGCAGAGAGGCAGGAAGGTCCTACGAGCAGTACTTC. V and J are TRBV15 and TRBJ2-7; D is ambiguous. Trimming pared 0 bases from V and 1 base from J, leaving 10 bases between. This CDR3 contains 15 residues. Germline loops: CDR1 LNHNV, CDR2 YYDKDF (reference sequence).

This clone has a single count. This chain connects TRBV28 to TRBJ2-3; D is uncertain. The CDR3 totals 14 residues. Looked up from germline, CDR1 is MDHEN and CDR2 is SYDVKM. Trimming cost V 3 bases and J 7 bases, with 14 bases left between them. CDR3 sequence (DNA): TGTGCCAGCAGTTTCCAGGACCCTTCAAATACGCAGTATTTT. It specifies CASSFQDPSNTQYF.

The chain couples TRBV9 to TRBJ2-1, with D maybe TRBD2 (6 bases). The CDR3 has 16 amino acids. Deletions cut 0 bases from V and 3 bases from J, with 13 bases between. Per the germline V gene, CDR1 is SGDLS and CDR2 is YYNGEE. Here the CDR3 DNA reads TGTGCCAGCAGCGTAGATGGCGGGGAACACTACAATGAGCAGTTCTTC. This translates into CASSVDGGEHYNEQFF. The full variable domain, its missing parts supplied by reference TRBV9 and TRBJ2-1, is DSGVTQTPKHLITATGQRVTLRCSPRSGDLSVYWYQQSLDQGLQFLIQYYNGEERAKGNILERFSAQQFPDLHSELNLSSLELGDSALYFCASSVDGGEHYNEQFFGPGTRLTVL.

The V call is TRBV3-1 (or the pseudogene TRBV3-2), the J call TRBJ2-5, with D hard to call. V gave up 4 bases and J gave up 3 bases, with 6 bases separating them. The CDR3 totals 12 residues. Looked up from germline, CDR1 is LGHDT and CDR2 is YNNKEL (reference sequence). In nucleotides, the CDR3 is TGTGCCAGCAGCCTGATCGAAGAGACCCAGTACTTC. Amino acid sequence: CASSLIEETQYF.

The CDR3 DNA is TGCAGCGCCCATCGGGGGTCCCCGCGGGCCTACAATGAGCAGTTCTTC. Protein sequence: CSAHRGSPRAYNEQFF. The gene calls are TRBV29-1 and TRBJ2-1, with a weak D call TRBD2 (6 bases). The CDR3 is 16 amino acids. Per the germline V gene, CDR1 is SQVTM and CDR2 is ANQGSEA. Trimming took off 7 bases at V and 2 bases at J, with 21 bases between the two ends.

V is TRBV27 and J is TRBJ2-5; D uncertain. CDR3 size: 14 residues. The germline V gene encodes CDR1 MNHEY and CDR2 SMNVEV (reference sequence). Trimming took off 4 bases at V and 0 bases at J, with 9 bases between the two ends. Here the CDR3 reads CASSSLKDQETQYF. DNA of the CDR3: TGTGCCAGCAGTTCCCTTAAAGACCAAGAGACCCAGTACTTC.

V and J are TRBV6-2 or TRBV6-3 and TRBJ1-3; D unresolved. Germline V gene sequence: CDR1 MNHEY, CDR2 SVGEGT. CDR3 length equals 15 residues. V was pared by 5 bases and J by 1 base, with 12 bases between. Here the CDR3 reads CASSTLSGSGNTIYF. CDR3 bases: TGTGCCAGCAGTACCCTAAGTGGATCTGGAAACACCATATATTTT.

The rearrangement uses TRBV6-6 and TRBJ2-2; D is ambiguous. V lost 2 bases, J lost 8 bases, and 12 bases lay in between. The CDR3 covers 14 residues. Germline V CDR1 and CDR2: MNHNY, SVGAGI (reference sequence). This CDR3 reads CASSYDRSAGELFF. For the CDR3, the DNA is TGTGCCAGCAGTTACGACCGCTCGGCTGGGGAGCTGTTTTTT.

The chain couples TRBV19 to TRBJ2-3; D not resolved. This CDR3 spans 13 amino acids. Germline assignment: CDR1 LNHDA and CDR2 SQIVND (reference sequence). V lost 3 bases to trimming and J lost 4 bases, with 8 bases between them. This chain's CDR3 is CASSMSWADTQYF. The DNA of the CDR3 is TGTGCCAGTAGTATGTCGTGGGCAGATACGCAGTATTTT.

V and J are TRBV7-9 and TRBJ1-4; weak D call: TRBD1 (5 bases). This CDR3 is 15 amino acids long. The germline CDR1 and CDR2 sequences are SEHNR and FQNEAQ (reference sequence). Deletions cut 5 bases from V and 7 bases from J, with 17 bases between. The DNA for the CDR3 is TGTGCCAGCAGCCCTCACCGGGGCGTAGGTGAAAAACTGTTTTTT. It codes for CASSPHRGVGEKLFF.

The V call is TRBV27, the J call TRBJ2-7; D remains unclear. The CDR3 sequence is 12 residues long. CDR1 is MNHEY and CDR2 is SMNVEV in the germline V gene (reference sequence). The V and J ends lost 7 bases and 3 bases respectively, with 10 bases between them. CDR3 coding DNA: TGTGCCAGCATTGACCGCTACTACGAGCAGTACTTC. This encodes CASIDRYYEQYF.

This clone was seen once. The chain recombines TRBV6-2 or TRBV6-3 with TRBJ1-2, with D tentatively TRBD1 (5 bases). CDR1 MNHEY and CDR2 SVGEGT come from the germline V gene. V lost 4 bases, J lost 6 bases, and 12 bases lay in between. The CDR3 has 13 amino acids. The CDR3 spells CASSSWDVNGYTF. In DNA, the CDR3 is TGTGCCAGCAGTTCCTGGGACGTTAATGGCTACACCTTC.

The J gene is TRBJ1-6, the V gene TRBV28, with 7 bases identical to TRBD1. The CDR3 extends over 15 amino acids. CDR1 MDHEN and CDR2 SYDVKM come from the germline V gene. V gave up 8 bases and J gave up 0 bases; unmatched junction bases: 4. The CDR3 spells CASLQGSSYNSPLHF. The CDR3 DNA is TGTGCCAGCTTACAGGGGAGCTCCTATAATTCACCCCTCCACTTT.

The V and J genes are TRBV5-1 and TRBJ1-1; D gene ambiguous. Germline values: CDR1 SGHRS, CDR2 YFSETQ. This CDR3 has 13 amino acids. V lost 0 bases, J lost 5 bases, and 8 bases lay in between. This CDR3 is CASSLAGLTEAFF. The CDR3 coding sequence is TGCGCCAGCAGCTTGGCCGGGTTGACTGAAGCTTTCTTT.

V and J are TRBV9 and TRBJ2-7; TRBD2 matches 7 bases. Trimming cost V 4 bases and J 5 bases; bases outside gene matches: 18. Germline lookup yields CDR1 SGDLS and CDR2 YYNGEE. The CDR3 has 17 amino acids. CDR3 bases: TGTGCCAGCAGCTCCCCCCCCGGCCGACTAGCCCCCCACGAGCAGTACTTC. Translating it yields CASSSPPGRLAPHEQYF. Full variable domain (remainder filled in from reference TRBV9 and TRBJ2-7): DSGVTQTPKHLITATGQRVTLRCSPRSGDLSVYWYQQSLDQGLQFLIQYYNGEERAKGNILERFSAQQFPDLHSELNLSSLELGDSALYFCASSSPPGRLAPHEQYFGPGTRLTVT.

The gene calls are TRBV5-8 and TRBJ1-2, with 10 nucleotides matching TRBD1. The V gene's germline CDR1 is SGHTS and CDR2 YDEGEE. The CDR3 is 14 amino acids. CDR3 nucleotides: TGTGCACCATCCCGGGACAGGGGCTCCTATGGCTACACCTTC. It is translated as CAPSRDRGSYGYTF.